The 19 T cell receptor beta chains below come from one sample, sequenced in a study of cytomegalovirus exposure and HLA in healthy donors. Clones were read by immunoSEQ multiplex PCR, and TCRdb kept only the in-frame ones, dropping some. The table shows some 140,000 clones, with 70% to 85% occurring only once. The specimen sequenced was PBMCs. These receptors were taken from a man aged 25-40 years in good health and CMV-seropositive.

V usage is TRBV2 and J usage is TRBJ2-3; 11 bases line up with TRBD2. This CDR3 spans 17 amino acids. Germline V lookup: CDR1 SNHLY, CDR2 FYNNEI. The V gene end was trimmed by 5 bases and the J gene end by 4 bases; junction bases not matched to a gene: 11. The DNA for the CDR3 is TGTGCCAGCAGTTTACGGATAGCGGGGGGGGACCCAGATACGCAGTATTTT. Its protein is CASSLRIAGGDPDTQYF.

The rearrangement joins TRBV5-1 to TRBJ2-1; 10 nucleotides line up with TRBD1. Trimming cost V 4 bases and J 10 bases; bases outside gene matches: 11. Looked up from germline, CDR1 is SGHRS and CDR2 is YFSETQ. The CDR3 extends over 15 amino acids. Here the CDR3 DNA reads TGCGCCAGCAGCGCGACCGGGACAGGGGCCGGGGAGCAGTTCTTC. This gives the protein CASSATGTGAGEQFF.

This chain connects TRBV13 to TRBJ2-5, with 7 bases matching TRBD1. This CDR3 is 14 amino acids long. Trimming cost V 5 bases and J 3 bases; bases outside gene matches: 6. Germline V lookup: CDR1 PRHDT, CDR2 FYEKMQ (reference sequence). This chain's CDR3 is CASSPYGQEETQYF. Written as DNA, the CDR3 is TGTGCCAGCAGCCCGTACGGACAGGAAGAGACCCAGTACTTC.

Here the CDR3 reads CASTIKWPPEPQETQYF. Here the CDR3 DNA reads TGTGCCAGCACCATCAAGTGGCCTCCTGAACCACAAGAGACCCAGTACTTC. The chain uses TRBV4-2 and TRBJ2-5; D is unresolved. V was clipped by 7 bases and J by 2 bases, with 23 bases between them. The CDR3 spans 17 residues. Per germline, CDR1 LGHNA and CDR2 YNFKEQ.

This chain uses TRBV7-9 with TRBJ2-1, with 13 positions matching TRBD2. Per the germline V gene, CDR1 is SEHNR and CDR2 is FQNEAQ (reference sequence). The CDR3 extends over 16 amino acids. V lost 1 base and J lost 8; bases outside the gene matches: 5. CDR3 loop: CASSLELAGGHHEQFF. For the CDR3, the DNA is TGTGCCAGCAGCTTAGAACTAGCGGGGGGGCACCATGAGCAGTTCTTC.

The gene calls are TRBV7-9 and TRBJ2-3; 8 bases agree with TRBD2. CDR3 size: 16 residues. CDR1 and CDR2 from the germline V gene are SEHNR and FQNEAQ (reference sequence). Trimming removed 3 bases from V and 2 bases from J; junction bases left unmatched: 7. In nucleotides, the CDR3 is TGTGCCAGCAGCTTGGGGACTAGGACGTCCACAGATACGCAGTATTTT. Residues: CASSLGTRTSTDTQYF. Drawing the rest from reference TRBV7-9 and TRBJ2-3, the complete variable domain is DTGVSQNPRHKITKRGQNVTFRCDPISEHNRLYWYRQTLGQGPEFLTYFQNEAQLEKSRLLSDRFSAERPKGSFSTLEIQRTEQGDSAMYLCASSLGTRTSTDTQYFGPGTRLTVL.

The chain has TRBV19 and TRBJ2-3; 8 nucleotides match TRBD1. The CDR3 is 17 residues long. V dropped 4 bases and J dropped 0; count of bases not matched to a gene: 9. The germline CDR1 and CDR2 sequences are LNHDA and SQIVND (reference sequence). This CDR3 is CASSREDRVTSTDTQYF. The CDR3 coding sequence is TGTGCCAGTAGTAGGGAGGACAGGGTCACTAGCACAGATACGCAGTATTTT.

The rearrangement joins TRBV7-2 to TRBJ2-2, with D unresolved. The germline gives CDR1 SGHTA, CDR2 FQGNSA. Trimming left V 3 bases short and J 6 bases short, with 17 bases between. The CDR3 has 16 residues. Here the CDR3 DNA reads TGTGCCAGCAGCTTTACGCCTCCACTTCAACCCGGGGAGCTGTTTTTT. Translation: CASSFTPPLQPGELFF.

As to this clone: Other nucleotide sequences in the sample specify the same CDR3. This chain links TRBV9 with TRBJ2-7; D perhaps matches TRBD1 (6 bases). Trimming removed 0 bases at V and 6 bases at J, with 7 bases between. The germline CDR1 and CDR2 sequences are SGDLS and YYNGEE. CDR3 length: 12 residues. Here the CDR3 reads CASSVEGGEQYF. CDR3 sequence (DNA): TGTGCCAGCAGCGTAGAAGGGGGCGAGCAGTACTTC.

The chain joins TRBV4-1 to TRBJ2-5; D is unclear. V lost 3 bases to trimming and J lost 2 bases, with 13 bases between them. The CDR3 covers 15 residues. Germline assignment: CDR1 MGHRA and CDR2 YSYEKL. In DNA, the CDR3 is TGCGCCAGCAGCCATGGCCCTGGTGCACAAGAGACCCAGTACTTC. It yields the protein CASSHGPGAQETQYF.

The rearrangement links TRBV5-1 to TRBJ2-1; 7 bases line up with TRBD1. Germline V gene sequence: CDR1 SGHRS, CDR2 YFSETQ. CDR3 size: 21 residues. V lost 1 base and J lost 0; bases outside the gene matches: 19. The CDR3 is CASSLPLLNRGPGSSYNEQFF. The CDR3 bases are TGCGCCAGCAGCTTGCCCTTATTAAACAGGGGCCCCGGTAGCTCCTACAATGAGCAGTTCTTC.

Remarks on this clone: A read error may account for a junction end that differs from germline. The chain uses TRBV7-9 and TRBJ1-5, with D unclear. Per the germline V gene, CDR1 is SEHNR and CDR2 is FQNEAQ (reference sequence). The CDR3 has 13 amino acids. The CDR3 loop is CASTLGDNQPQHF. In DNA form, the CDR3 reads TGTGCCAGCACCTTAGGCGACAATCAGCCCCAGCATTTT. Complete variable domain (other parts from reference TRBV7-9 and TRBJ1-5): DTGVSQNPRHKITKRGQNVTFRCDPISEHNRLYWYRQTLGQGPEFLTYFQNEAQLEKSRLLSDRFSAERPKGSFSTLEIQRTEQGDSAMYLCASTLGDNQPQHFGDGTRLSIL.

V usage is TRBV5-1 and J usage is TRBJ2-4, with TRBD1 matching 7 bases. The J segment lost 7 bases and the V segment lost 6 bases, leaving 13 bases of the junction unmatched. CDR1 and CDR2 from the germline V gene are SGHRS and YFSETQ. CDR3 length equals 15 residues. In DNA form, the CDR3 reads TGCGCCAGCACCCCTACAGACAGGGAAGGGAACATTCAGTACTTC. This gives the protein CASTPTDREGNIQYF.

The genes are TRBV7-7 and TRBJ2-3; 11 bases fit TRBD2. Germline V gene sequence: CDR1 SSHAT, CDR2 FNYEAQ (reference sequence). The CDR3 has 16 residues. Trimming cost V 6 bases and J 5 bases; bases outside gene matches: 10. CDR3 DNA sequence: TGTGCCAGCAGTCCTGGGACTAGCGGCAGCGGAGATACGCAGTATTTT. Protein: CASSPGTSGSGDTQYF. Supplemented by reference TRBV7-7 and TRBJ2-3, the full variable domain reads GAGVSQSPRYKVTKRGQDVTLRCDPISSHATLYWYQQALGQGPEFLTYFNYEAQPDKSGLPSDRFSAERPEGSISTLTIQRTEQRDSAMYRCASSPGTSGSGDTQYFGPGTRLTVL.

CDR3 sequence reads: CASLWRVDYGYTF. The CDR3, as DNA: TGTGCCAGCTTGTGGCGGGTCGACTATGGCTACACCTTC. The rearrangement uses TRBV21-1 and TRBJ1-2. TRBV21-1 constitutes a pseudogene. The length of the CDR3 is 13 residues.

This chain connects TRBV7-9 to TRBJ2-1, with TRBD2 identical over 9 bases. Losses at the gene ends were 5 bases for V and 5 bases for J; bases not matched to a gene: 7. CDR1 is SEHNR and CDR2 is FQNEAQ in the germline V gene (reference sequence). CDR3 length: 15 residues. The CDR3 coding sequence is TGTGCCAGCAGCGGCCATAGCGGGGGCCACAATGAGCAGTTCTTC. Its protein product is CASSGHSGGHNEQFF.

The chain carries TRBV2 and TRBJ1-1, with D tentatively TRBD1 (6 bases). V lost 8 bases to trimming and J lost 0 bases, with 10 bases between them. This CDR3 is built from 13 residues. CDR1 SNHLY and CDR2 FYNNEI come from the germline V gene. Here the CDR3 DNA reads TGTGCCAGCCAAAGGGGGTTGAACACTGAAGCTTTCTTT. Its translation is CASQRGLNTEAFF.

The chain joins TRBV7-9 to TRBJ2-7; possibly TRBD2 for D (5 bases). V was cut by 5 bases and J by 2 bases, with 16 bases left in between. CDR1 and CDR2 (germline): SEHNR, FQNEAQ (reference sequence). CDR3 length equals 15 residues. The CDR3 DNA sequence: TGTGCCAGCAGCCGTTCCAGCGGAGAAGCCTACGAGCAGTACTTC. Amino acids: CASSRSSGEAYEQYF.

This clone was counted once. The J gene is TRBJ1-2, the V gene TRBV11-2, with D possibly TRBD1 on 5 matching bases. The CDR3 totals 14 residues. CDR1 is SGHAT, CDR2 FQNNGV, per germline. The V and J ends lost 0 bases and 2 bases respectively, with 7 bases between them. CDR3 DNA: TGTGCCAGCAGCTTAGATGGGGGGAACTATGGCTACACCTTC. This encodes CASSLDGGNYGYTF. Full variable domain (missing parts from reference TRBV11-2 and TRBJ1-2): EAGVAQSPRYKIIEKRQSVAFWCNPISGHATLYWYQQILGQGPKLLIQFQNNGVVDDSQLPKDRFSAERLKGVDSTLKIQPAKLEDSAVYLCASSLDGGNYGYTFGSGTRLTVV.